The 6 T cell receptor beta chains listed next were all sequenced from one sample in a study of blood T cell repertoires in COVID-19 (dated by TCRdb to between 2020 and 2021). The receptor library was made with the immunoSEQ multiplex PCR assay. The table was pulled from immuneACCESS by TCRdb, which kept in-frame rearrangements only. Such tables lose some clones; where checked, under half of the loss comes from unresolved V genes, and the rest has no known cause. The sample records approximately 300,000 clones, more than 70% of which are singletons. The ten largest make up 1.5% to 2% of the sample. Sequencing was performed on peripheral blood. Receptors were obtained from a woman aged 50 to 60 with acute or convalescent COVID-19.

This clone was detected only once. This chain connects TRBV3-1 (or the pseudogene TRBV3-2) to TRBJ1-1, with D tentatively TRBD1 (6 bases). Germline loops: CDR1 LGHDT, CDR2 YNNKEL (reference sequence). V shed 5 bases and J shed 1 base, with 11 bases lying between them. The CDR3 runs to 14 residues. The CDR3 sequence is CASSSRDKNTEAFF. The CDR3 DNA sequence: TGTGCCAGCAGCTCACGGGACAAGAACACTGAAGCTTTCTTT.

CDR3 region: CASSSGQNYGYTF. In nucleotides, the CDR3 is TGTGCCAGCAGCTCAGGACAGAACTATGGCTACACCTTC. The chain has TRBV7-3 and TRBJ1-2, with a weak D call TRBD1 (6 bases). Germline V lookup: CDR1 SGHTA, CDR2 FQGTGA. CDR3 length: 13 amino acids. V was trimmed by 4 bases and J by 2 bases, leaving 8 bases between them.

The chain recombines TRBV15 with TRBJ2-7; TRBD1 agrees at 11 bases. In germline, CDR1 is LNHNV, CDR2 YYDKDF (reference sequence). V gave up 3 bases and J gave up 3 bases; unmatched junction bases: 4. The CDR3 contains 15 residues. CDR3: CATSSPGQGDYEQYF. CDR3 bases: TGTGCCACCAGCAGCCCGGGACAGGGGGACTACGAGCAGTACTTC. Full variable domain (rest looked up from reference TRBV15 and TRBJ2-7): DAMVIQNPRYQVTQFGKPVTLSCSQTLNHNVMYWYQQKSSQAPKLLFHYYDKDFNNEADTPDNFQSRRPNTSFCFLDIRSPGLGDTAMYLCATSSPGQGDYEQYFGPGTRLTVT.

The gene calls are TRBV5-1 and TRBJ2-1; the D gene is possibly TRBD1 (5 bases). The CDR3 contains 14 residues. Germline assignment: CDR1 SGHRS and CDR2 YFSETQ. V gave up 5 bases and J gave up 6 bases, with 15 bases separating them. The CDR3 reads CASRRTTPSNEQFF. The DNA of the CDR3 is TGCGCCAGCAGAAGGACAACCCCATCCAATGAGCAGTTCTTC.

The rearrangement links TRBV2 to TRBJ2-3; TRBD2 aligns across 10 bases. The germline gives CDR1 SNHLY, CDR2 FYNNEI. The CDR3 totals 16 residues. J was trimmed by 2 bases and V by 4 bases; bases with no gene match: 6. The CDR3 nucleotides are TGTGCCAGCAGTGGGGAGACTAGCGGGTACACAGATACGCAGTATTTT. This codes for CASSGETSGYTDTQYF.

The rearrangement links TRBV12-5 to TRBJ2-2; no definite D call. There are 16 residues in the CDR3. With 0 bases removed from V and 2 bases from J, the gap between germline ends came to 10 bases. Germline CDR1 LGHNT, CDR2 FRNRAP. The CDR3 reads CASGLVVGSNTGELFF. The CDR3 DNA reads as TGTGCTAGTGGTTTGGTAGTGGGCTCTAACACCGGGGAGCTGTTTTTT.